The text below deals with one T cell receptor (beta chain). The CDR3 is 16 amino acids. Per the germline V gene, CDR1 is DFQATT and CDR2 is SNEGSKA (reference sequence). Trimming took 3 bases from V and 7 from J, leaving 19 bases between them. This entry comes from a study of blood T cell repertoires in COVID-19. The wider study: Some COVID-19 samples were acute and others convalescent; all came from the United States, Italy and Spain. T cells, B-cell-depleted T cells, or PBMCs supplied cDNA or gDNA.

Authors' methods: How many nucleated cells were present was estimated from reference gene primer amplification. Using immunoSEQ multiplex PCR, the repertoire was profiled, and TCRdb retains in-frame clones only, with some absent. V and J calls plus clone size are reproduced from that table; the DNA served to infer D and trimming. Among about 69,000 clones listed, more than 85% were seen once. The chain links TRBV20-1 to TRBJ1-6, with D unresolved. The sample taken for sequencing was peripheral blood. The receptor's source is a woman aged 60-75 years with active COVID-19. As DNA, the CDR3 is TGCAGTGCTAGTCCAAAAGGAGCGGGGAGGAATTCACCCCTCCACTTT. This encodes CSASPKGAGRNSPLHF.